These 10 T cell receptor beta chains share one sample of origin, sequenced in a study of glioma-infiltrating T cells after dendritic cell vaccination. Time point meaning: after dendritic cell vaccination, including at tumor progression/relapse. TCRdb keeps only in-frame clones here, not all; method: immunoSEQ multiplex PCR. The table has about 76,000 clones, around 87% seen once. The sequences come from blood, collected after dendritic cell vaccination. These receptors came from a human donor with glioblastoma.

This clone was found a few times. This chain joins TRBV18 and TRBJ2-2; TRBD1 agrees at 7 bases. From germline, CDR1 is KGHSH and CDR2 LQKENI. CDR3 length: 14 residues. V lost 3 bases to trimming and J lost 5 bases; unmatched junction nucleotides: 3. This chain's CDR3 is CASSPQGVTGELFF. CDR3 DNA sequence: TGTGCCAGCTCACCGCAGGGGGTAACCGGGGAGCTGTTTTTT.

This clone was detected a few times. The chain links TRBV10-1 to TRBJ2-7, with D possibly matching TRBD2 (6 bases). This CDR3 comprises 15 residues. Trimming removed 0 bases from V and 6 bases from J, with 15 bases in between. Germline V CDR1 and CDR2: WNHNN, SYGVQD (reference sequence). CDR3 DNA: TGCGCCAGCAGTGAGTCTAAAGGGGAGGTCGGCGAGCAGTACTTC. Translated: CASSESKGEVGEQYF.

This rearrangement joins TRBV6-5 to TRBJ2-7; no reliable D call. The CDR3 is 13 residues long. CDR1 MNHEY and CDR2 SVGAGI come from the germline V gene. Trimming took 8 bases from V and 4 from J, leaving 15 bases between them. The CDR3 DNA reads TGTGCCAGCGCGGCCTCCACCGGGTACGAGCAGTACTTC. Translating it yields CASAASTGYEQYF.

The chain carries TRBV2 and TRBJ1-2, with TRBD1 as a possible D gene (5 bases). Trimming stripped 3 bases from V and 1 base from J, with 6 bases between. CDR3 length: 13 residues. CDR1 and CDR2 from the germline V gene are SNHLY and FYNNEI. DNA of the CDR3: TGTGCCAGCAGTGAGGGGCTTAACTATGGCTACACCTTC. Amino acid sequence: CASSEGLNYGYTF.

The V and J genes are TRBV6-5 and TRBJ2-3; no clear D. The CDR3 has 11 amino acids. The V and J ends lost 10 bases and 5 bases respectively, with 10 bases between them. The germline V gene encodes CDR1 MNHEY and CDR2 SVGAGI. CDR3 DNA: TGTGCCACCGCGATGCTAGATACGCAGTATTTT. Its protein is CATAMLDTQYF.

The chain's CDR3 is CASGPPGNEQFF. The CDR3 nucleotides are TGTGCCAGCGGGCCCCCGGGGAATGAGCAGTTCTTC. This chain links TRBV7-6 with TRBJ2-1; D might be TRBD2 (5 bases). Looked up from germline, CDR1 is SGHVS and CDR2 is FNYEAQ. The CDR3 is 12 residues long. Trimming removed 8 bases at V and 7 bases at J, with 12 bases between. Looking up the rest from reference TRBV7-6 and TRBJ2-1 gives the full variable domain: GAGVSQSPRYKVTKRGQDVALRCDPISGHVSLYWYRQALGQGPEFLTYFNYEAQQDKSGLPNDRFSAERPEGSISTLTIQRTEQRDSAMYRCASGPPGNEQFFGPGTRLTVL.

This chain joins TRBV5-1 and TRBJ2-1; D unclear. Germline V gene data show CDR1 as SGHRS and CDR2 as YFSETQ. CDR3 length: 13 residues. Trimming removed 4 bases from V and 6 bases from J, with 11 bases in between. CDR3 sequence (DNA): TGCGCCAGCAGCCCGGATCCGGGCAATGAGCAGTTCTTC. It specifies CASSPDPGNEQFF.

The chain employs TRBV11-2 and TRBJ2-7; 9 nucleotides match TRBD2. This CDR3 region has 15 residues. CDR1 SGHAT and CDR2 FQNNGV come from the germline V gene. The V and J ends lost 0 bases and 4 bases, in that order; junction bases with no gene match: 4. The CDR3: CASSLDLTSGYEQYF. As DNA, the CDR3 is TGTGCCAGCAGCTTAGATTTGACTAGCGGTTACGAGCAGTACTTC.

The chain links TRBV13 to TRBJ2-7; 7 bases agree with TRBD1. V lost 4 bases and J lost 3; bases outside the gene matches: 6. CDR3 length equals 14 residues. Germline CDR1 is PRHDT and CDR2 is FYEKMQ (reference sequence). CDR3 amino acids: CASSSGQPNYEQYF. The CDR3 nucleotides are TGTGCCAGCAGCTCGGGACAGCCTAACTACGAGCAGTACTTC.

The chain couples TRBV9 to TRBJ2-7; the D gene is possibly TRBD1 (6 bases). From germline, CDR1 is SGDLS and CDR2 YYNGEE. V lost 0 bases, J lost 3 bases, and 10 bases lay in between. The CDR3 runs 14 residues. CDR3 nucleotides: TGTGCCAGCAGCGTAGGAGTAGGGGGCTACGAGCAGTACTTC. This codes for CASSVGVGGYEQYF.